The text below deals with one TCR beta chain. Its antigen remains undetermined. A much larger clone differs by one base, so this may be a read error. Libraries were prepared through multiplex PCR. The run used an Illumina HiSeq 2500. TCRbeta libraries were constructed through three rounds of nested PCR with primers (Table S4) according to protocols modified from ARM-PCR. Before sequencing, PCR products of 200-500 bp were cut from the gel and purified using the QIAquick gel extraction kit. In the source study's methods: Reads were cleaned using Trimmomatic, were merged into complete CDR3 sequences using FLASH, and were assigned to V(D)J germline segments using MiTCR. Clonal diversity was calculated as the inverse Simpson's index using VDJtools. In-frame sequences without a premature stop codon were defined as productive reads. TCRdb passed the public sequencing reads through fastp at Q25 and MiXCR, retaining productive beta sequences. Each entry is one CDR3 protein sequence, shown with its most common DNA and genes. Clone size and V and J calls follow TCRdb, not the original study. The sample table contains some 100,000 distinct CDR3 sequences; only one count was recorded for about 62% of them. Of the sample, around a fifth falls within the top ten clones.

Taken from cysteine to phenylalanine, the CDR3 has 14 residues. Just the 42-base CDR3 DNA is kept, in frame starting at base 1. V is reduced by 6 bases and J by 6 bases, leaving a spacing of 17 bases between them. CDR1 and CDR2 (SQVTM, ANQGSEA) derive from the germline V gene. The data were taken from a study of tumor and adjacent non-tumor tissue in lung cancer (dated by TCRdb to the late 2010s). Study-level background: The cohort included some 11 adenocarcinoma, 2 squamous cell carcinoma and 1 small cell lung cancer patients. The roughly 15 enrolled patients, of whom 10 were men and 5 were women, were aged roughly 30 to 76 years and were diagnosed with TNM stage I to III disease. Sequencing generated a total of some 130 million productive TCRbeta reads, averaging roughly 4.2 million reads per sample. The study compared bulk TCRbeta repertoires from lung tumor tissue and matched distant non-tumor lung tissue of some 14 lung cancer patients. For each patient, one tumor sample and one normal lung sample were taken, giving approximately 33 paired specimens that underwent TCRbeta CDR3 sequencing. The paper as a whole reports these results and caveats: The methods do not name the sequencing platform or mention unique molecular identifiers. TCR diversity (inverse Simpson) was significantly higher in tumor than in normal lung tissue (roughly 430 vs 170, P = 0.0075, Mann-Whitney U test). TCR diversity was significantly higher in younger patients, and higher tumor TCR diversity was associated with shorter overall and disease-free survival. Because peripheral blood was not sequenced, the blood TCRbeta repertoires of the lung cancer patients in the study went unexamined. A significantly larger cumulative share of the repertoire was made up by the top 100 clones in normal lung than in tumor tissue. Only about 15 patients were in the cohort, and the authors stated that larger samples and more detailed clinical data are needed.

RNA was isolated from bulk, unsorted tissue, and RNA quality was assessed with a NanoDrop ND-1000 and an Agilent 2100. The normal lung samples consisted of distant non-tumor tissue collected more than 3 cm from the tumor edge. Newly diagnosed lung cancer patients without prior chemotherapy who had been admitted for thoracic surgery in China between August and November 2014 were enrolled as donors. Patients with previous radiotherapy or chemotherapy, or with another concurrent cancer, were excluded from the study. Pieces of surgical tissue measuring about 1-2 cm3 were kept in RNAlater solution and held at -80 degrees C until needed.

Sequenced: distant non-tumor lung tissue. The clonotype comes from a man aged 25-45 years with non-small cell lung cancer. The sequence joins TRBV29-1 to TRBJ1-4, and perhaps TRBD1 as D gene, on 6 matching bases. The bases are TGCAGCGTCGTACAGGGCTGGGATGATGAAAAACTGTTTTTT. It specifies CSVVQGWDDEKLFF.